This T cell receptor beta chain was documented in a study of shared clonotypes between healthy human individuals. A note on this clone: Its target is unknown. Other nucleotide sequences from this sample produce the same CDR3.

Data came from immunoSEQ multiplex PCR; TCRdb stores just in-frame clones and leaves some out. This sample has more than 2 million clones, with roughly 95% found just once. The study's findings and limits: Sharing across several donors was seen in 4.5% to 5.5% of naive CD4 clonotypes.

Trimming took off 6 bases at V and 0 bases at J, with 6 bases between the two ends. Germline V gene data show CDR1 as MNHEY and CDR2 as SVGAGI. CDR3 length: 13 residues. The sequence came from a man aged 18 to 29 in good health. Specimen: naive CD4+ T cells sorted from blood. Sample subset: CD45RA+ positively selected. V gene TRBV6-5 combines with J gene TRBJ1-3; no clear D gene. CDR3 region: CASSSGSGNTIYF. The CDR3 DNA reads as TGTGCCAGCAGCTCCGGCTCTGGAAACACCATATATTTT.